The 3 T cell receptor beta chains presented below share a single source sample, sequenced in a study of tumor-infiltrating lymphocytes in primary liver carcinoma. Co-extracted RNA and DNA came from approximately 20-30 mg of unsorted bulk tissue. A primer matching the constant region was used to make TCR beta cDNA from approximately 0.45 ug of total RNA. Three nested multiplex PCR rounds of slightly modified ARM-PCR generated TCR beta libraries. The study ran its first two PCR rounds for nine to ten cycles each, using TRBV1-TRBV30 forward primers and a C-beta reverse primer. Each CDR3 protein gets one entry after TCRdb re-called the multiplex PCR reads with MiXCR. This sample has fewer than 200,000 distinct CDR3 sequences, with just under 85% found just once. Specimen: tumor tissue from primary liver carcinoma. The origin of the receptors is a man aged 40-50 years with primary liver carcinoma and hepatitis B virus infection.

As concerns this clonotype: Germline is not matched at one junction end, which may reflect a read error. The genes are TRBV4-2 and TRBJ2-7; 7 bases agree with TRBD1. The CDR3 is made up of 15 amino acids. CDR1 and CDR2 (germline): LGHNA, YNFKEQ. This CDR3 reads CASNQDMGTADAVYF. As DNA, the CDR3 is TGCGCCAGCAACCAAGATATGGGGACAGCAGACGCGGTGTACTTC.

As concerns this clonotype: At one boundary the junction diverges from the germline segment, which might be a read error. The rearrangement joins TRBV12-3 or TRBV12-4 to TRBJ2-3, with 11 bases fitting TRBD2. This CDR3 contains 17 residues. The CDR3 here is CAASSPTSGRSTGTQYF. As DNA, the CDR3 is TGTGCCGCCAGTTCCCCAACTAGCGGGAGAAGTACAGGTACGCAGTATTTT.

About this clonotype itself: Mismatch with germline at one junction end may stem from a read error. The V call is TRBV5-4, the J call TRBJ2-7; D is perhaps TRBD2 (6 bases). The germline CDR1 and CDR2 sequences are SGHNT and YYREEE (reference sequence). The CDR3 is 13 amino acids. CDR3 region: CAGSIRDSCEQYF. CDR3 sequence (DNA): TGTGCCGGCAGTATACGGGACTCCTGCGAGCAGTACTTC. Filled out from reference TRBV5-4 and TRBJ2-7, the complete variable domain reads ETGVTQSPTHLIKTRGQQVTLRCSSQSGHNTVSWYQQALGQGPQFIFQYYREEENGRGNFPPRFSGLQFPNYSSELNVNALELDDSALYLCAGSIRDSCEQYFGPGTRLTVT.